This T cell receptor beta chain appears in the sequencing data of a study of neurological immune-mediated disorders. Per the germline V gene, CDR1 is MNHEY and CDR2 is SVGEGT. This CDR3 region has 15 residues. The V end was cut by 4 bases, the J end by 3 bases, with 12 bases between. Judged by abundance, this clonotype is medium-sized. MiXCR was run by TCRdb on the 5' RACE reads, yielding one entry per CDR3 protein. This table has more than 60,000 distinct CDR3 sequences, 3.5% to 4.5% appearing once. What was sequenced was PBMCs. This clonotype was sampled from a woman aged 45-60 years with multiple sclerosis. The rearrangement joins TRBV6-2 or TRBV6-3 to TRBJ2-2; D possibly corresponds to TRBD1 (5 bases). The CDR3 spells CASSFRAAHTGELFF. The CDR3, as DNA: TGTGCCAGCAGTTTCAGGGCGGCACACACCGGGGAGCTGTTTTTT.